This TCR beta chain was profiled in a study of beta chain features in type 1 diabetes. Study background: What patients shared with healthy donors was a similar profile of age, gender and cell yields. Sorted cells from all samples, numbering 107,917,701, were examined. General observations from the study: For Type 1 diabetes patients, all four CD4+ subsets carried TCRB CDR3s that were moderately but significantly shorter. PCR might show a preference for shorter templates, equally across patients and controls.

This clone was counted only a few times. The antigen remains undetermined. At the DNA level, this CDR3 is encoded by other sequences in the same sample as well. With 3 bases clipped from V and 2 bases from J, the junction kept 1 base outside the gene matches. CDR1 and CDR2 (germline): MDHEN, SYDVKM. The CDR3 contains 13 residues. Every bit of the isolated RNA underwent reverse transcription, so sequencing read expressed TCRB transcripts. Only in-frame clones appear in the TCRdb table, and some are missing; sequencing was by immunoSEQ multiplex PCR. The data show over 700,000 clones, with roughly a sixth seen just once and 0.023% held by the top ten.

The source of this sequence is a woman aged 18-30 years in good health. Input material: naive CD4+ T cells from blood. V and J are TRBV28 and TRBJ2-7; 7 bases fit TRBD1. CDR3 coding DNA: TGTGCCAGCAGTTTCCAGGGGGCCTACGAGCAGTACTTC. Translated: CASSFQGAYEQYF.